These T cell receptor beta chains were read from a single sample in a study of a mutant IDH1 vaccine in newly diagnosed glioma. The repertoire was sequenced with immunoSEQ multiplex PCR; TCRdb's copy has only in-frame clones and lacks some. Among fewer than 35,000 clones listed, about 90% were seen once. These TCRs are of unknown antigen specificity. Sequences were derived from PBMCs, sampled from a glioma patient whose treatment included an IDH1 peptide vaccine. The receptor set was obtained from a man between 18 and 29 years old with glioma. CDR3s include the opening cysteine and the closing phenylalanine or tryptophan. A D gene is named only where the DNA matches it firmly. Clone size is given for some rows only: seen once, a few or many times, or a class if the clone is expanded.

once	TRBV28	TRBD1	TRBJ1-2	TGTGCCAGCGGACAGGGCGACTATGGCTACACCTTC	CASGQGDYGYTF
-	TRBV10-3	-	TRBJ1-1	TGTGCCATCAGTAGCAGCCCCGGAGATATGAACACTGAAGCTTTCTTT	CAISSSPGDMNTEAFF
few	TRBV15	-	TRBJ2-5	TGTGCCACCAGCAGATCGCAGGGGGGCGCAGAGACCCAGTACTTC	CATSRSQGGAETQYF
-	TRBV6-5	-	TRBJ2-1	TGTGCCAGCCCTCCCGGGGGGCGCCCCCACAATGAGCAGTTCTTC	CASPPGGRPHNEQFF
-	TRBV27	TRBD1	TRBJ1-1	TGTGCCAGCAGCCGACAGGGGAACACTGAAGCTTTCTTT	CASSRQGNTEAFF
-	TRBV29-1	-	TRBJ1-1	TGCTCCGGCGGGAACACTGAAGCTTTCTTT	CSGGNTEAFF
-	TRBV6-5	-	TRBJ1-1	TGTGCCAGCAGTTACTCCAAGAACACTGAAGCTTTCTTT	CASSYSKNTEAFF
-	TRBV30	TRBD1	TRBJ2-3	TGTGCCTGGACCCGAGGACAGGGCACTAGCACAGATACGCAGTATTTT	CAWTRGQGTSTDTQYF
-	TRBV6-1	TRBD1	TRBJ1-2	TGTGCCAGCAGTGAAGGCCGGACAGGGGTGCACTATGGCTACACCTTC	CASSEGRTGVHYGYTF
-	TRBV5-4	TRBD2	TRBJ2-7	TGTGCCAGCAGCGCCGGGACTAGCAACTTCTACGAGCAGTACTTC	CASSAGTSNFYEQYF
-	TRBV4-3	-	TRBJ1-4	TGCGCCAGCAGCCAAGATCGGGGGGGTAGAGGGGAAAAACTGTTTTTT	CASSQDRGGRGEKLFF
-	TRBV9	TRBD2	TRBJ2-7	TGTGCCAGCAGCGTCGGGACTAGCGGCTTGAGCTCCTACGAGCAGTACTTC	CASSVGTSGLSSYEQYF
-	TRBV4-1	-	TRBJ1-2	TGCGCCAGCAGGGCAGCGACTAACTATGGCTACACCTTC	CASRAATNYGYTF
few	TRBV6-1	TRBD1	TRBJ1-1	TGTGCCAGCAGTCGAATGCAGGGGGCCTCTGAAGCTTTCTTT	CASSRMQGASEAFF
-	TRBV7-2	-	TRBJ2-5	TGTGCCAGCAGCTCGAGGGGCGCCGAGACCCAGTACTTC	CASSSRGAETQYF
-	TRBV9	-	TRBJ2-5	TGTGCCAGCAGCGTAGGCCCGTCGGAGACCCAGTACTTC	CASSVGPSETQYF
-	TRBV7-8	TRBD2	TRBJ2-7	TGTGCCAGCAGCAGACGATCAATTAGCGGGAGTGCCTTGGGCGAGCAGTACTTC	CASSRRSISGSALGEQYF
-	TRBV29-1	TRBD2	TRBJ2-7	TGCAGCGTTAGGGCGACTAGCGGGAGTTGGGGCTACGAGCAGTACTTC	CSVRATSGSWGYEQYF
-	TRBV7-2	-	TRBJ2-1	TGTGCCAGCAGTCTACGCAGCAACAATGAGCAGTTCTTC	CASSLRSNNEQFF
-	TRBV6-6	-	TRBJ1-1	TGTGCCAGCAGTTACTCAGGGGGAACTGAAGCTTTCTTT	CASSYSGGTEAFF
-	TRBV18	-	TRBJ1-3	TGTGCCAGCTCACAAACGGTGGGAAACACCATATATTTT	CASSQTVGNTIYF
-	TRBV6-5	TRBD1	TRBJ2-7	TGTGCCAGCAGCTACAGGGGGCCCTACGAGCAGTACTTC	CASSYRGPYEQYF
-	TRBV9	TRBD1	TRBJ2-7	TGTGCCAGCAGCCCTCGACAGGGGACCTCCTACGAGCAGTACTTC	CASSPRQGTSYEQYF
-	TRBV30	-	TRBJ1-3	TGTGCCTGGAGTGTACACGGTCCCCCTGACACCATATATTTT	CAWSVHGPPDTIYF
-	TRBV7-9	-	TRBJ2-1	TGTGCCAGCAGCTTAGGAAGTTTGGGGGAGCCCTACAATGAGCAGTTCTTC	CASSLGSLGEPYNEQFF
-	TRBV30	-	TRBJ1-4	TGTGCCTGGAGTACTAACAGGGACTTGGAAAAACTGTTTTTT	CAWSTNRDLEKLFF
-	TRBV29-1	-	TRBJ2-2	TGCAGCGTTGCCACTGACCGAACCGGGGAGCTGTTTTTT	CSVATDRTGELFF
once	TRBV9	TRBD1	TRBJ1-1	TGTGCCAGCAGCGTAGGGGGACAGGGGAGGGACACTGAAGCTTTCTTT	CASSVGGQGRDTEAFF
-	TRBV4-2	TRBD1	TRBJ1-5	TGTGCCAGCAGCCTGTCGGACAGGGTTAGCAATCAGCCCCAGCATTTT	CASSLSDRVSNQPQHF
-	TRBV5-1	TRBD2	TRBJ2-3	TGCGCCAGCAGCTTGAGGACTAGCGGGACAGATACGCAGTATTTT	CASSLRTSGTDTQYF